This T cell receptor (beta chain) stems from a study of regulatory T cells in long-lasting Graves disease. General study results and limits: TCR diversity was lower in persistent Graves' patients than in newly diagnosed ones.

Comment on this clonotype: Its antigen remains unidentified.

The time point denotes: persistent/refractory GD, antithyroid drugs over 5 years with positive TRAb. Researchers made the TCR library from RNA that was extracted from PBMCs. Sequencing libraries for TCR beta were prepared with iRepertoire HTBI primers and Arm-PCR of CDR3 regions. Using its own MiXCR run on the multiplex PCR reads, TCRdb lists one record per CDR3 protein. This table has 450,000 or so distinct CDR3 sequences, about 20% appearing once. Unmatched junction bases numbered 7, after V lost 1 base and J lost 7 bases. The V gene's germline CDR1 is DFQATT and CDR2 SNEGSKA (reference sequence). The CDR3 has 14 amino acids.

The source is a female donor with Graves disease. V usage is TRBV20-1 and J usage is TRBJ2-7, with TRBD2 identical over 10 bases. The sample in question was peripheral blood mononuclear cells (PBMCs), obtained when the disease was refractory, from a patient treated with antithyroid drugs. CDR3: CSARATSGFYEQYF. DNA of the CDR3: TGCAGTGCTAGAGCGACTAGCGGGTTTTATGAGCAGTACTTC.